Listed below are T cell receptor beta chains from one sample, sequenced in a study of CD8 T cells in Susac syndrome. Each CDR3 protein gets one entry after TCRdb re-called the immunoSEQ multiplex PCR reads with MiXCR. Of 100,000 to 150,000 distinct CDR3 sequences in the sample, over 85% were seen once. Sequencing was carried out using CD8+ T cells from PBMCs. All receptors come from a human donor with Susac syndrome. Both conserved end residues are part of each CDR3. A D gene is named only where the DNA matches it firmly. Clone size, where shown, is once, few, many, or a class for clones that have expanded.

clone size: NA
J gene: TRBJ2-7
D gene: NA
V gene: TRBV20-1
CDR3 protein: CSARDIGNTYEQYF
CDR3 DNA: TGCAGTGCTAGAGATATCGGGAACACCTACGAGCAGTACTTC

clone size: NA
J gene: TRBJ2-2
D gene: NA
V gene: TRBV9
CDR3 protein: CASHRPRNTDRELFF
CDR3 DNA: TGTGCCAGCCATCGACCCCGAAACACCGACCGGGAGCTGTTTTTT

clone size: NA
J gene: TRBJ2-2
D gene: TRBD1
V gene: TRBV20-1
CDR3 protein: CSAADRGQVGELFF
CDR3 DNA: TGCAGTGCTGCAGACAGGGGGCAGGTCGGGGAGCTGTTTTTT

clone size: NA
J gene: TRBJ2-7
D gene: NA
V gene: TRBV10-3
CDR3 protein: CAISGGETEWNEQYF
CDR3 DNA: TGTGCCATCAGTGGGGGGGAGACGGAGTGGAACGAGCAGTACTTC

clone size: NA
J gene: TRBJ2-1
D gene: TRBD2
V gene: TRBV27
CDR3 protein: CASLRTSGILCNEQFF
CDR3 DNA: TGTGCCAGCCTTCGGACTAGCGGCATACTGTGCAATGAGCAGTTCTTC

clone size: NA
J gene: TRBJ1-1
D gene: NA
V gene: TRBV9
CDR3 protein: CASSNRRGVDTEAFF
CDR3 DNA: TGTGCCAGCAGCAATCGAAGAGGGGTCGACACTGAAGCTTTCTTT

clone size: NA
J gene: TRBJ2-1
D gene: TRBD2
V gene: TRBV20-1
CDR3 protein: CSARDLGTSEPPYNEQFF
CDR3 DNA: TGCAGTGCTAGAGATCTTGGGACTAGCGAACCTCCCTACAATGAGCAGTTCTTC

clone size: NA
J gene: TRBJ2-1
D gene: NA
V gene: TRBV12-3/TRBV12-4
CDR3 protein: CASSLDLYNEQFF
CDR3 DNA: TGTGCCAGCAGTTTGGACTTGTACAATGAGCAGTTCTTC

clone size: NA
J gene: TRBJ2-3
D gene: TRBD2
V gene: TRBV11-2
CDR3 protein: CASTRTRNNTDTQYF
CDR3 DNA: TGTGCCAGCACCAGGACTAGAAACAACACAGATACGCAGTATTTT

clone size: NA
J gene: TRBJ2-1
D gene: TRBD2
V gene: TRBV13
CDR3 protein: CASSYSGGAFYNEQFF
CDR3 DNA: TGTGCCAGCAGCTATAGCGGGGGGGCCTTTTACAATGAGCAGTTCTTC

clone size: NA
J gene: TRBJ2-3
D gene: TRBD2
V gene: TRBV7-9
CDR3 protein: CASSDRASGSYTQYF
CDR3 DNA: TGTGCCAGCAGCGATCGGGCTAGCGGGAGCTATACGCAGTATTTT

clone size: NA
J gene: TRBJ2-7
D gene: TRBD1
V gene: TRBV30
CDR3 protein: CAWGGGTGIGFYEQYF
CDR3 DNA: TGTGCCTGGGGAGGAGGGACAGGGATAGGATTCTACGAGCAGTACTTC

clone size: NA
J gene: TRBJ2-1
D gene: NA
V gene: TRBV11-1
CDR3 protein: CASSLASSDNEQFF
CDR3 DNA: TGTGCCAGCAGCTTAGCGTCAAGCGACAATGAGCAGTTCTTC

clone size: NA
J gene: TRBJ2-1
D gene: NA
V gene: TRBV11-1
CDR3 protein: CASRTWDGSSYNEQFF
CDR3 DNA: TGTGCCAGCAGGACTTGGGACGGGAGCTCCTACAATGAGCAGTTCTTC

clone size: NA
J gene: TRBJ2-5
D gene: NA
V gene: TRBV6-5
CDR3 protein: CASSSYPGRSSDWETQYF
CDR3 DNA: TGTGCCAGCAGTTCGTACCCTGGGAGAAGCTCTGACTGGGAGACCCAGTACTTC

clone size: NA
J gene: TRBJ2-2
D gene: TRBD2
V gene: TRBV6-1
CDR3 protein: CASSPTSGRARTGELFF
CDR3 DNA: TGTGCCAGCAGCCCAACTAGCGGGAGGGCCCGGACCGGGGAGCTGTTTTTT

clone size: once
J gene: TRBJ2-5
D gene: TRBD2
V gene: TRBV12-3/TRBV12-4
CDR3 protein: CASSLGTSGQETQYF
CDR3 DNA: TGTGCCAGCAGCCTCGGGACTAGCGGACAAGAGACCCAGTACTTC

clone size: once
J gene: TRBJ1-2
D gene: NA
V gene: TRBV6-5
CDR3 protein: CASSYSINNYGYTF
CDR3 DNA: TGTGCCAGCAGTTACTCGATAAATAACTATGGCTACACCTTC

clone size: few
J gene: TRBJ2-7
D gene: NA
V gene: TRBV6-1
CDR3 protein: CATRIQADSSYEQYF
CDR3 DNA: TGTGCCACCCGAATTCAAGCGGACAGCTCCTACGAGCAGTACTTC

clone size: NA
J gene: TRBJ2-1
D gene: NA
V gene: TRBV6-5
CDR3 protein: CASSYYDRSNEQFF
CDR3 DNA: TGTGCCAGCAGTTATTATGACAGGTCAAATGAGCAGTTCTTC

clone size: NA
J gene: TRBJ1-2
D gene: TRBD1
V gene: TRBV15
CDR3 protein: CATSRDWDRTGGIGGYTF
CDR3 DNA: TGTGCCACCAGCAGAGATTGGGACCGGACAGGGGGTATTGGTGGCTACACCTTC

clone size: NA
J gene: TRBJ1-2
D gene: NA
V gene: TRBV24-1
CDR3 protein: CATSDLGPGRRLNYGYTF
CDR3 DNA: TGTGCCACCAGTGATTTGGGCCCGGGACGGCGGCTGAACTATGGCTACACCTTC

clone size: once
J gene: TRBJ1-1
D gene: NA
V gene: TRBV7-9
CDR3 protein: CASSRDGTYTEAFF
CDR3 DNA: TGTGCCAGCAGCCGCGACGGGACTTACACTGAAGCTTTCTTT

clone size: NA
J gene: TRBJ2-1
D gene: NA
V gene: TRBV9
CDR3 protein: CASSPSLDNEQFF
CDR3 DNA: TGTGCCAGCAGTCCTAGCTTGGACAATGAGCAGTTCTTC

clone size: once
J gene: TRBJ1-5
D gene: NA
V gene: TRBV23-1
CDR3 protein: CASSQGRRRSQYGGNQPQHF
CDR3 DNA: TGCGCCAGCAGTCAAGGACGCCGCCGGTCCCAATATGGGGGCAATCAGCCCCAGCATTTT

clone size: NA
J gene: TRBJ1-1
D gene: NA
V gene: TRBV7-6
CDR3 protein: CASSPGTQNTEAFF
CDR3 DNA: TGTGCCAGCAGCCCCGGGACACAGAACACTGAAGCTTTCTTT

clone size: NA
J gene: TRBJ1-1
D gene: NA
V gene: TRBV12-3/TRBV12-4
CDR3 protein: CASSWGGDTEAFF
CDR3 DNA: TGTGCCAGCAGTTGGGGTGGGGACACTGAAGCTTTCTTT

clone size: NA
J gene: TRBJ2-7
D gene: NA
V gene: TRBV5-1
CDR3 protein: CASSLGDRRRGYYEQYF
CDR3 DNA: TGCGCCAGCAGCTTGGGTGACAGGCGGAGGGGCTACTACGAGCAGTACTTC

clone size: NA
J gene: TRBJ2-7
D gene: NA
V gene: TRBV5-4
CDR3 protein: CASSLTSEQYF
CDR3 DNA: TGTGCCAGCAGCTTGACGTCCGAGCAGTACTTC

clone size: NA
J gene: TRBJ1-5
D gene: NA
V gene: TRBV4-1
CDR3 protein: CASSQGAFQDQGKYSNQPQHF
CDR3 DNA: TGCGCCAGCAGCCAAGGGGCGTTCCAGGACCAGGGGAAATATAGCAATCAGCCCCAGCATTTT

clone size: NA
J gene: TRBJ1-4
D gene: NA
V gene: TRBV12-5
CDR3 protein: CASGPGGGREKLFF
CDR3 DNA: TGTGCTAGTGGACCCGGGGGCGGAAGGGAAAAACTGTTTTTT

clone size: NA
J gene: TRBJ2-7
D gene: NA
V gene: TRBV14
CDR3 protein: CASSQQGTTPDEQYF
CDR3 DNA: TGTGCCAGCAGCCAACAGGGAACCACGCCTGACGAGCAGTACTTC

clone size: NA
J gene: TRBJ1-1
D gene: NA
V gene: TRBV7-9
CDR3 protein: CASSQTGVDTEAFF
CDR3 DNA: TGTGCCAGCAGCCAGACAGGAGTCGACACTGAAGCTTTCTTT

clone size: NA
J gene: TRBJ1-1
D gene: NA
V gene: TRBV4-1
CDR3 protein: CASSQGGTWGNTEAFF
CDR3 DNA: TGCGCCAGCAGCCAAGGGGGCACTTGGGGAAACACTGAAGCTTTCTTT

clone size: NA
J gene: TRBJ2-4
D gene: NA
V gene: TRBV7-2
CDR3 protein: CASSPLVGPLLF
CDR3 DNA: TGTGCCAGCAGCCCCCTCGTGGGGCCTCTCCTCTTC

clone size: NA
J gene: TRBJ1-5
D gene: NA
V gene: TRBV19
CDR3 protein: CASSIGASNQPQHF
CDR3 DNA: TGTGCCAGTAGTATCGGGGCCAGTAATCAGCCCCAGCATTTT

clone size: NA
J gene: TRBJ2-3
D gene: NA
V gene: TRBV6-5
CDR3 protein: CASSRYGEYTDTQYF
CDR3 DNA: TGTGCCAGCAGTCGCTACGGGGAATACACAGATACGCAGTATTTT

clone size: NA
J gene: TRBJ2-7
D gene: TRBD1
V gene: TRBV19
CDR3 protein: CASSPQGAKTYEQYF
CDR3 DNA: TGTGCCAGTAGTCCACAGGGGGCTAAGACCTACGAGCAGTACTTC

clone size: once
J gene: TRBJ1-2
D gene: NA
V gene: TRBV4-3
CDR3 protein: CASSQDLAPYGYTF
CDR3 DNA: TGCGCCAGCAGCCAAGATTTGGCACCCTATGGCTACACCTTC

clone size: NA
J gene: TRBJ2-5
D gene: TRBD1
V gene: TRBV28
CDR3 protein: CASSLEGAGETQYF
CDR3 DNA: TGTGCCAGCAGTTTAGAGGGGGCGGGAGAGACCCAGTACTTC

clone size: NA
J gene: TRBJ2-4
D gene: NA
V gene: TRBV6-5
CDR3 protein: CASSPTLEAKNIQYF
CDR3 DNA: TGTGCCAGCAGCCCAACCCTAGAAGCCAAAAACATTCAGTACTTC

clone size: NA
J gene: TRBJ2-1
D gene: NA
V gene: TRBV5-6
CDR3 protein: CASTPGGGLNEQFF
CDR3 DNA: TGTGCCAGCACCCCCGGCGGGGGCCTCAATGAGCAGTTCTTC

clone size: NA
J gene: TRBJ2-3
D gene: TRBD1
V gene: TRBV5-6
CDR3 protein: CASSSPTDRGTDTQYF
CDR3 DNA: TGTGCCAGCAGCTCACCCACGGACAGGGGCACAGATACGCAGTATTTT

clone size: NA
J gene: TRBJ2-3
D gene: NA
V gene: TRBV19
CDR3 protein: CAAKGDGDTDTQYF
CDR3 DNA: TGTGCCGCCAAGGGGGACGGGGACACAGATACGCAGTATTTT

clone size: NA
J gene: TRBJ1-5
D gene: NA
V gene: TRBV6-5
CDR3 protein: CASSNPGLQDHQPQHF
CDR3 DNA: TGTGCCAGCAGTAACCCGGGACTGCAGGACCATCAGCCCCAGCATTTT

clone size: NA
J gene: TRBJ1-1
D gene: TRBD1
V gene: TRBV6-4
CDR3 protein: CASSASQGSATEAFF
CDR3 DNA: TGTGCCAGCAGTGCCTCACAGGGGTCGGCCACTGAAGCTTTCTTT

clone size: once
J gene: TRBJ2-7
D gene: NA
V gene: TRBV7-9
CDR3 protein: CASSYDGSYEQYF
CDR3 DNA: TGTGCCAGCAGCTATGACGGGAGTTACGAGCAGTACTTC

clone size: NA
J gene: TRBJ2-1
D gene: TRBD1
V gene: TRBV4-1
CDR3 protein: CASSQDKSGRGHEQFF
CDR3 DNA: TGCGCCAGCAGCCAAGACAAATCGGGAAGGGGGCACGAGCAGTTCTTC

clone size: NA
J gene: TRBJ1-4
D gene: NA
V gene: TRBV30
CDR3 protein: CAWSSTGPNEKLFF
CDR3 DNA: TGTGCCTGGAGCTCGACAGGCCCTAATGAAAAACTGTTTTTT

clone size: NA
J gene: TRBJ2-3
D gene: NA
V gene: TRBV20-1
CDR3 protein: CSARGESTDTQYF
CDR3 DNA: TGCAGTGCTAGAGGGGAGTCCACAGATACGCAGTATTTT

clone size: NA
J gene: TRBJ1-3
D gene: NA
V gene: TRBV30
CDR3 protein: CAWSTGKGNTIYF
CDR3 DNA: TGTGCCTGGAGTACTGGGAAAGGAAACACCATATATTTT

clone size: NA
J gene: TRBJ2-7
D gene: NA
V gene: TRBV9
CDR3 protein: CASSVDASYEQYF
CDR3 DNA: TGTGCCAGCAGCGTAGATGCGTCCTACGAGCAGTACTTC

clone size: NA
J gene: TRBJ2-7
D gene: NA
V gene: TRBV5-6
CDR3 protein: CASTPSGLNHEQYF
CDR3 DNA: TGTGCCAGCACCCCCTCCGGCCTGAACCACGAGCAGTACTTC

clone size: NA
J gene: TRBJ1-1
D gene: TRBD1
V gene: TRBV29-1
CDR3 protein: CSVIPGTAYTEAFF
CDR3 DNA: TGCAGCGTGATCCCCGGGACAGCGTACACTGAAGCTTTCTTT

clone size: once
J gene: TRBJ2-2
D gene: TRBD2
V gene: TRBV10-3
CDR3 protein: CATVAGENTGELFF
CDR3 DNA: TGTGCCACTGTAGCGGGAGAGAACACCGGGGAGCTGTTTTTT

clone size: NA
J gene: TRBJ1-2
D gene: TRBD1
V gene: TRBV6-5
CDR3 protein: CASREQGTGYTF
CDR3 DNA: TGTGCCAGCAGAGAACAGGGGACTGGCTACACCTTC